The 14 T cell receptor beta chains below come from one sample, sequenced in a study of shared clonotypes between healthy human individuals. CD8 cells regarded as naive lacked CD45RO, were positively chosen for CCR7, and omitted terminally differentiated effector memory CD45RA+ cells. Libraries were prepared by immunoSEQ multiplex PCR; TCRdb keeps only in-frame clonotypes and omits some of them. The data contain around 2,000,000 clones, under 95% of them singletons. What was sequenced was naive CD8+ T cells from PBMCs. Every receptor here comes from a man between 18 and 35 years old in good health. Some clones in this sample may be carry-over from other donors' samples.

This chain's CDR3 is CASSPRTGGEETQYF. DNA for the CDR3: TGCGCCAGCAGCCCCCGGACAGGGGGCGAAGAGACCCAGTACTTC. The V gene is TRBV4-3, the J gene TRBJ2-5; 11 nucleotides align to TRBD1. CDR1 and CDR2 (germline): LGHNA, YSLEER. After removal of 4 bases from V and 3 bases from J, the junction contained 4 bases not matched to a gene. The length of the CDR3 is 15 residues.

The gene calls are TRBV6-5 and TRBJ2-4; 7 nucleotides agree with TRBD1. Germline assignment: CDR1 MNHEY and CDR2 SVGAGI. The CDR3 has 16 residues. The V segment lost 4 bases and the J segment 0 bases; nucleotides outside the gene matches: 6. CDR3 amino acids: CASSSPRTGAKNIQYF. The CDR3 region has the DNA TGTGCCAGCAGTTCGCCCCGGACAGGAGCCAAAAACATTCAGTACTTC.

Comment on this clone: Other DNA sequences in this specimen translate into the identical CDR3. V and J are TRBV28 and TRBJ2-7; 10 bases map to TRBD1. The V segment lost 3 bases and the J segment 4 bases; nucleotides outside the gene matches: 3. CDR3 length equals 14 residues. Germline CDR1 and CDR2: MDHEN and SYDVKM. CDR3 sequence: CASSLTGGSYEQYF. In DNA, the CDR3 is TGTGCCAGCAGTTTGACAGGGGGCAGTTACGAGCAGTACTTC. Complete variable domain (other parts from reference TRBV28 and TRBJ2-7): DVKVTQSSRYLVKRTGEKVFLECVQDMDHENMFWYRQDPGLGLRLIYFSYDVKMKEKGDIPEGYSVSREKKERFSLILESASTNQTSMYLCASSLTGGSYEQYFGPGTRLTVT.

This chain uses TRBV6-1 with TRBJ1-2, with a possible D match to TRBD1 (6 bases). Trimming stripped 1 base from V and 5 bases from J, with 11 bases between. Per the germline V gene, CDR1 is MNHNS and CDR2 is SASEGT. There are 14 residues in the CDR3. The CDR3 nucleotides are TGTGCCAGCAGTGAAGGCAGGGGTGGGTATGGCTACACCTTC. Residues: CASSEGRGGYGYTF.

The chain uses TRBV27 and TRBJ2-7; 10 positions agree with TRBD1. CDR1 is MNHEY and CDR2 is SMNVEV in the germline V gene (reference sequence). The CDR3 is made up of 15 amino acids. Trimming at V came to 7 bases and at J to 3 bases, leaving 9 bases not matched to a gene. The CDR3 sequence: CASTTTGTGDYEQYF. Written as DNA, the CDR3 is TGTGCCAGCACAACGACCGGGACAGGGGACTACGAGCAGTACTTC.

The chain links TRBV19 to TRBJ1-2; D gene ambiguous. V was clipped by 6 bases and J by 4 bases, with 12 bases between them. Per germline, CDR1 LNHDA and CDR2 SQIVND (reference sequence). There are 13 residues in the CDR3. DNA for the CDR3: TGTGCCAGTAGCCCCGAGCAGATCTATGGCTACACCTTC. It encodes CASSPEQIYGYTF. Full variable domain (rest looked up from reference TRBV19 and TRBJ1-2): DGGITQSPKYLFRKEGQNVTLSCEQNLNHDAMYWYRQDPGQGLRLIYYSQIVNDFQKGDIAEGYSVSREKKESFPLTVTSAQKNPTAFYLCASSPEQIYGYTFGSGTRLTVV.

As for this clone: This sample includes further DNA sequences coding for the same CDR3. The chain couples TRBV11-2 to TRBJ2-3, with D possibly TRBD1 on 5 matching bases. Looked up from germline, CDR1 is SGHAT and CDR2 is FQNNGV. There are 12 residues in the CDR3. Trimming took 5 bases from V and 5 from J, leaving 8 bases between them. The CDR3 DNA sequence: TGTGCCAGCAGCCAGGGTCGAGATACGCAGTATTTT. Translation: CASSQGRDTQYF.

The chain carries TRBV27 and TRBJ1-1, with D unresolved. V lost 4 bases, J lost 2 bases, and 8 bases lay in between. This CDR3 comprises 13 residues. Germline lookup yields CDR1 MNHEY and CDR2 SMNVEV (reference sequence). CDR3 in amino acids: CASSWEENTEAFF. CDR3 DNA: TGTGCCAGCAGTTGGGAAGAAAACACTGAAGCTTTCTTT.

The chain uses TRBV9 and TRBJ2-2; D gene uncertain. Germline V gene data show CDR1 as SGDLS and CDR2 as YYNGEE. The CDR3 loop spans 18 amino acids. Trimming cost V 0 bases and J 0 bases, with 15 bases left between them. CDR3 protein: CASSVVSWLASNTGELFF. CDR3 in DNA: TGTGCCAGCAGCGTAGTTTCATGGTTGGCCTCGAACACCGGGGAGCTGTTTTTT. The whole variable domain, remainder taken from reference TRBV9 and TRBJ2-2, is DSGVTQTPKHLITATGQRVTLRCSPRSGDLSVYWYQQSLDQGLQFLIQYYNGEERAKGNILERFSAQQFPDLHSELNLSSLELGDSALYFCASSVVSWLASNTGELFFGEGSRLTVL.

V gene TRBV25-1 combines with J gene TRBJ1-2; 7 bases align to TRBD1. Germline CDR1 and CDR2: MGHDK and SYGVNS. The CDR3 contains 13 residues. The V gene end was trimmed by 4 bases and the J gene end by 7 bases; junction bases not matched to a gene: 6. CDR3 in DNA: TGTGCCAGCAGTGGGAACAGGGGCGGTGGCTACACCTTC. This gives the protein CASSGNRGGGYTF.

The chain carries TRBV9 and TRBJ1-1, with D possibly being TRBD1 (6 bases). CDR1 and CDR2 (germline): SGDLS, YYNGEE. The CDR3 is 15 amino acids. V shed 0 bases and J shed 3 bases, with 12 bases lying between them. CDR3 in amino acids: CASSVEGGSHTEAFF. CDR3 DNA: TGTGCCAGCAGCGTAGAGGGGGGGTCTCACACTGAAGCTTTCTTT.

This chain connects TRBV7-2 to TRBJ1-1; no clear D gene. Germline V gene lookup returns CDR1 SGHTA and CDR2 FQGNSA. The CDR3 has 13 residues. The V and J ends lost 3 bases and 5 bases respectively, with 10 bases between them. CDR3 sequence (DNA): TGTGCCAGCAGCTTCGGAGCGAGGACTGAAGCTTTCTTT. Amino acids: CASSFGARTEAFF.

The rearrangement links TRBV19 to TRBJ1-1, with D maybe TRBD1 (6 bases). V dropped 4 bases and J dropped 10 bases, with 16 bases sitting between them. The CDR3 loop spans 13 amino acids. Germline values: CDR1 LNHDA, CDR2 SQIVND (reference sequence). CDR3 DNA: TGTGCCAGTAGTAGCAAACGGGACATAAGAGCTTTCTTT. Its protein is CASSSKRDIRAFF.

The genes are TRBV7-9 and TRBJ2-1, with TRBD2 as a possible D gene (6 bases). The CDR3 extends over 15 amino acids. Germline CDR1 and CDR2: SEHNR and FQNEAQ (reference sequence). V gave up 4 bases and J gave up 2 bases, with 12 bases separating them. CDR3 bases: TGTGCCAGCAGCTCAGCGGGCCAACCCTACAATGAGCAGTTCTTC. Amino acid sequence: CASSSAGQPYNEQFF.